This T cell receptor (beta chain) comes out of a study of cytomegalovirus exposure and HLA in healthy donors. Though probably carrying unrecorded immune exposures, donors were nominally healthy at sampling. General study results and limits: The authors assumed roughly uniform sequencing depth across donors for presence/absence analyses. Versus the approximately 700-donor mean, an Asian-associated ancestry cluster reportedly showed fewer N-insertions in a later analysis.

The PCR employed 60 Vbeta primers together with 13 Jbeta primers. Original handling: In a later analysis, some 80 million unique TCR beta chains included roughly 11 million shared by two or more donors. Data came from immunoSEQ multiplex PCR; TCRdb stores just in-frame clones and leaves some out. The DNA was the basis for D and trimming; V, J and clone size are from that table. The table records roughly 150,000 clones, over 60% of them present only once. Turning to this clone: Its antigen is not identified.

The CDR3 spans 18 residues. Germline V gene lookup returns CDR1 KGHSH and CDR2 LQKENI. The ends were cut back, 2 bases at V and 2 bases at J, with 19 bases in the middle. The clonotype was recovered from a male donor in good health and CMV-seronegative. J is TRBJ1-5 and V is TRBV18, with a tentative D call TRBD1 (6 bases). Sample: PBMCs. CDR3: CASSPRLQGPVRNQPQHF. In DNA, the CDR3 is TGTGCCAGCTCACCAAGGTTACAGGGCCCCGTCCGCAATCAGCCCCAGCATTTT. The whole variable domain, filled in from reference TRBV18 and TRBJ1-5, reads NAGVMQNPRHLVRRRGQEARLRCSPMKGHSHVYWYRQLPEEGLKFMVYLQKENIIDESGMPKERFSAEFPKEGPSILRIQQVVRGDSAAYFCASSPRLQGPVRNQPQHFGDGTRLSIL.